This T cell receptor (beta chain) was sequenced during a study of OX40 agonist ivuxolimab in advanced cancers. Sequenced by immunoSEQ multiplex PCR; TCRdb stores in-frame clones only, minus some. The sample records around 11,000 clones, around 78% being singletons. The CDR3 length is 18 residues. V gave up 4 bases and J gave up 0 bases, with 20 bases separating them. The germline V gene encodes CDR1 SGHRS and CDR2 YFSETQ. The specimen was CD4+ or CD8+ T cells sorted from blood, collected in a trial of the OX40 agonist ivuxolimab. The sequence was obtained from an adult with an advanced solid tumor such as melanoma, head and neck, liver or kidney cancer. V is TRBV5-1 and J is TRBJ2-1; D may be TRBD2 (5 bases). Here the CDR3 reads CASSRSESDLSSYNEQFF. CDR3 bases: TGCGCCAGCAGCCGCTCGGAGTCGGACTTAAGCTCCTACAATGAGCAGTTCTTC.